This T cell receptor beta chain was profiled in a study of blood T cell repertoires in COVID-19. Study-level information: Donors in the United States, Italy and Spain gave samples during acute or convalescent COVID-19. From T cells, B-cell-depleted T cells, or PBMCs came the material, which was cDNA or gDNA.

The V gene end was trimmed by 1 base and the J gene end by 6 bases; junction bases not matched to a gene: 4. This CDR3 comprises 16 residues. Looked up from germline, CDR1 is LGHNA and CDR2 is YNFKEQ. Seattle's enrolled individuals joined amid active infection and were then monitored longitudinally. In the authors' methods: Reference gene primers were amplified, and this amplification served to estimate nucleated cell counts. Measured with immunoSEQ multiplex PCR; TCRdb has only the in-frame clones, and not every one. V, J and clone size are taken as reported in that table, and D and trimming were inferred from the DNA itself. The profile covers roughly 210,000 clones, with around 80% appearing a single time and roughly a tenth taken by the ten largest.

Material for sequencing was peripheral blood. This TCR was recovered from a woman older than 75 with COVID-19, enrolled during active disease. The genes are TRBV4-2 and TRBJ1-4, with 11 nucleotides matching TRBD1. The CDR3 region is CASSQGGTGGDEKLFF. CDR3 sequence (DNA): TGTGCCAGCAGCCAAGGCGGGACAGGGGGTGATGAAAAACTGTTTTTT.